These 13 T cell receptor beta chains were all obtained from the same sample, sequenced in a study of T cell changes during pregnancy in multiple sclerosis. Sequencing used immunoSEQ multiplex PCR; TCRdb keeps in-frame clones, though not all of them. The sample shows tens of thousands of clones, approximately 90% of them seen only once. This material consisted of peripheral blood, taken in the first trimester of pregnancy. The receptors were gathered from a female donor with multiple sclerosis, enrolled in a pregnancy study.

The gene calls are TRBV28 and TRBJ2-1; D is undetermined. Trimming took 5 bases from V and 0 from J, leaving 2 bases between them. The CDR3 spans 12 residues. Looked up from germline, CDR1 is MDHEN and CDR2 is SYDVKM. The CDR3 sequence: CASSHSYNEQFF. As DNA, the CDR3 is TGTGCCAGCAGTCACTCCTACAATGAGCAGTTCTTC.

J is TRBJ2-1 and V is TRBV27, with TRBD2 identical over 12 bases. The CDR3 extends over 15 amino acids. After removal of 4 bases from V and 6 bases from J, the junction contained 4 bases not matched to a gene. CDR1 and CDR2 (germline): MNHEY, SMNVEV (reference sequence). In nucleotides, the CDR3 is TGTGCCAGCAGTTCACCGGGACTAGCGGGCAATGAGCAGTTCTTC. The encoded protein is CASSSPGLAGNEQFF.

The chain is built from TRBV5-8 and TRBJ1-2; the match to TRBD1 covers 9 bases. Germline V gives CDR1 SGHTS, CDR2 YDEGEE. This CDR3 has 15 residues. V lost 4 bases to trimming and J lost 4 bases; unmatched junction nucleotides: 8. The CDR3 nucleotides read TGTGCCAGCAGCGCGGGACAGGGAAAGTTCTATGGCTACACCTTC. It translates to CASSAGQGKFYGYTF.

This clone has only one observation. The V gene is TRBV7-9, the J gene TRBJ1-6; no firm D call. The germline V and J ends were trimmed by 0 bases and 7 bases, with 16 bases remaining between them. Germline CDR1 reads SEHNR; CDR2 reads FQNEAQ (reference sequence). CDR3 length equals 17 residues. The CDR3 loop reads CASSLALSGMSNSPLHF. As DNA, the CDR3 is TGTGCCAGCAGCTTAGCGCTTTCGGGGATGAGCAATTCACCCCTCCACTTT.

The rearrangement links TRBV6-5 to TRBJ2-3; 7 positions match TRBD2. Germline V CDR1 and CDR2: MNHEY, SVGAGI. After removal of 0 bases from V and 2 bases from J, the junction contained 5 bases not matched to a gene. There are 16 residues in the CDR3. The CDR3 sequence is CASSYSGGSPTDTQYF. CDR3 sequence (DNA): TGTGCCAGCAGTTACTCGGGAGGGAGCCCCACAGATACGCAGTATTTT.

The chain recombines TRBV29-1 with TRBJ2-1; 10 bases line up with TRBD2. Germline loops: CDR1 SQVTM, CDR2 ANQGSEA. V trimming: 2 bases; J trimming: 4 bases; junction bases outside the gene matches: 8. The CDR3 covers 16 residues. CDR3 amino acids: CSVEFSSGSRYNEQFF. Written as DNA, the CDR3 is TGCAGCGTTGAATTTTCTAGCGGGAGCCGGTACAATGAGCAGTTCTTC.

This chain connects TRBV11-2 to TRBJ1-2, with D tentatively TRBD1 (6 bases). Germline-derived CDR1 and CDR2 are SGHAT and FQNNGV. The CDR3 consists of 14 residues. V lost 6 bases, J lost 2 bases, and 13 bases lay in between. DNA for the CDR3: TGTGCCAGCAGTTCAAACAGGGAAAACTATGGCTACACCTTC. It codes for CASSSNRENYGYTF. Based on the CDR3 plus reference TRBV11-2 and TRBJ1-2, the full variable domain is EAGVAQSPRYKIIEKRQSVAFWCNPISGHATLYWYQQILGQGPKLLIQFQNNGVVDDSQLPKDRFSAERLKGVDSTLKIQPAKLEDSAVYLCASSSNRENYGYTFGSGTRLTVV.

The genes are TRBV15 and TRBJ2-5; possible D gene TRBD2, 6 bases. Germline V gives CDR1 LNHNV, CDR2 YYDKDF (reference sequence). This CDR3 spans 13 amino acids. Deletions cut 5 bases from V and 2 bases from J, with 9 bases between. The CDR3 region has the DNA TGTGCCACCAGCGTAGCGGTACAAGAGACCCAGTACTTC. The encoded protein is CATSVAVQETQYF.

The chain uses TRBV4-3 and TRBJ1-2, with D tentatively TRBD1 (5 bases). CDR1 is LGHNA and CDR2 is YSLEER in the germline V gene. This CDR3 region has 15 residues. The ends were cut back, 0 bases at V and 7 bases at J, with 15 bases in the middle. The CDR3 protein is CASSQDGGGTGGYTF. DNA for the CDR3: TGCGCCAGCAGCCAAGATGGTGGTGGTACAGGTGGCTACACCTTC.

This clone was detected only once. V gene TRBV5-8 combines with J gene TRBJ1-2; 7 bases are shared with TRBD1. Trimming took 5 bases from V and 4 from J; bases not matched to a gene: 8. CDR3 size: 14 residues. The germline CDR1 and CDR2 sequences are SGHTS and YDEGEE. The CDR3 sequence is CASREPGQSYGYTF. Written as DNA, the CDR3 is TGTGCCAGCAGGGAACCGGGACAGTCCTATGGCTACACCTTC.

V usage is TRBV11-3 and J usage is TRBJ2-7; 7 bases are shared with TRBD1. The V gene end was trimmed by 1 base and the J gene end by 5 bases; junction bases not matched to a gene: 2. From germline, CDR1 is SGHNT and CDR2 YENEEA. This CDR3 comprises 13 residues. The CDR3 is CASSLGQGDEQYF. In DNA form, the CDR3 reads TGTGCCAGCAGCTTAGGGCAGGGGGACGAGCAGTACTTC.

The rearrangement uses TRBV19 and TRBJ2-2; D possibly corresponds to TRBD1 (5 bases). Per germline, CDR1 LNHDA and CDR2 SQIVND (reference sequence). Trimming stripped 3 bases from V and 9 bases from J, with 11 bases between. This CDR3 contains 13 residues. The chain's CDR3 is CASSIKWGWELFF. The CDR3 coding sequence is TGTGCCAGTAGTATCAAGTGGGGCTGGGAGCTGTTTTTT.

The chain links TRBV29-1 to TRBJ2-7, with D possibly matching TRBD2 (5 bases). Germline V gives CDR1 SQVTM, CDR2 ANQGSEA. The CDR3 has 14 residues. Trimming left V 0 bases short and J 7 bases short, with 16 bases between. CDR3 DNA: TGCAGCGTTGAAGATCAGGAGGAATTGGGTGAGCAGTACTTC. It codes for CSVEDQEELGEQYF.